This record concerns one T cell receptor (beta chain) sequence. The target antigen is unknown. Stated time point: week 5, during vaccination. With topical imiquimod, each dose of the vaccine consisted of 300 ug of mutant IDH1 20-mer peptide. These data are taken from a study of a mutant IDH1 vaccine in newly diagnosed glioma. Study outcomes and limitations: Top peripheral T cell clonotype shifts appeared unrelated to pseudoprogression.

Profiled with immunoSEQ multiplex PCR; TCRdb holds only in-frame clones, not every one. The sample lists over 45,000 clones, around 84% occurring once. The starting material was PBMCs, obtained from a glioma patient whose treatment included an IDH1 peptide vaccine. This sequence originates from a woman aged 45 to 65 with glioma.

This chain's CDR3 is CASSLEGTAINEKLFF. The CDR3 DNA is TGCGCCAGCAGCCTAGAAGGGACAGCGATAAATGAAAAACTGTTTTTT. V is TRBV4-1 and J is TRBJ1-4; 7 bases fit TRBD1. V dropped 4 bases and J dropped 5; count of bases not matched to a gene: 10. This CDR3 has 16 residues. CDR1 and CDR2 (germline): MGHRA, YSYEKL.